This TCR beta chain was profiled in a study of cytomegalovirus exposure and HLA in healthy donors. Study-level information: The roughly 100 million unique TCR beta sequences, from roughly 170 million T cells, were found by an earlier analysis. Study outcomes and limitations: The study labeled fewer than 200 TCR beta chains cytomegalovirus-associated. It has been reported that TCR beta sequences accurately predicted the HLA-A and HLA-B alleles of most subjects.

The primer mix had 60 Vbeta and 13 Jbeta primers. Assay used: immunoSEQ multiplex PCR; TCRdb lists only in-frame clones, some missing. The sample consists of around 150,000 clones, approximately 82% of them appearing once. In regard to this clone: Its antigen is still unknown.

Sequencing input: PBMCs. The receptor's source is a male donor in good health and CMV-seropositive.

The CDR3 loop is CASSLTGLANTEAFF. The CDR3, as DNA: TGTGCCAGCAGCCTCACAGGGTTAGCGAACACTGAAGCTTTCTTT. The chain couples TRBV6-6 to TRBJ1-1, with a tentative D call TRBD1 (6 bases). V lost 6 bases to trimming and J lost 1 base, with 15 bases between them. In germline, CDR1 is MNHNY, CDR2 SVGAGI (reference sequence). The CDR3 is 15 amino acids.